What follows are 14 T cell receptor beta chains derived from one specimen sequenced in a study of control samples from healthy donors and cancer patients. Assay used: immunoSEQ multiplex PCR; TCRdb lists only in-frame clones, some missing. The sample carries approximately 150,000 clones, roughly 90% recorded once. The material sequenced was PBMCs. These receptors came from a man between 45 and 60 years old with head and neck cancer.

This clone was detected only once. V usage is TRBV10-3 and J usage is TRBJ2-3; 12 bases are shared with TRBD2. The CDR3 is made up of 15 amino acids. Per germline, CDR1 ENHRY and CDR2 SYGVKD. The junction had 2 bases not matched to a gene; V was cut back by 5 bases and J by 2 bases. The CDR3 loop is CAISRTSGATDTQYF. The CDR3 nucleotides are TGTGCCATCAGTCGGACTAGCGGGGCCACAGATACGCAGTATTTT.

The gene calls are TRBV27 and TRBJ1-1, with TRBD1 matching 7 bases. The CDR3 has 13 amino acids. Per the germline V gene, CDR1 is MNHEY and CDR2 is SMNVEV (reference sequence). With V trimmed by 6 bases and J by 7 bases, 8 bases remained unmatched. CDR3 bases: TGTGCCAGCAGGGGACAGACGAGCGTTGAAGCTTTCTTT. Protein product: CASRGQTSVEAFF.

The chain joins TRBV4-1 to TRBJ1-2, with no clear D. CDR1 MGHRA and CDR2 YSYEKL come from the germline V gene. The V end lost 1 base, the J end lost 4 bases, and 16 bases lay between the germline ends. This CDR3 has 16 residues. CDR3 nucleotide sequence: TGCGCCAGCAGCCAAGGGGGAGTCAGAGTAGGCTATGGCTACACCTTC. Translated: CASSQGGVRVGYGYTF.

The count of this clone is one. The chain couples TRBV9 to TRBJ1-6, with D possibly TRBD1 on 6 matching bases. Trimming cost V 0 bases and J 6 bases, with 10 bases left between them. Germline V gene data show CDR1 as SGDLS and CDR2 as YYNGEE. CDR3 length: 15 residues. The CDR3 region is CASSVAGVGNSPLHF. CDR3 nucleotides: TGTGCCAGCAGCGTAGCAGGGGTGGGTAATTCACCCCTCCACTTT.

This chain uses TRBV6-5 with TRBJ2-3; weak D call: TRBD2 (6 bases). The ends were cut back, 2 bases at V and 0 bases at J, with 12 bases in the middle. Looked up from germline, CDR1 is MNHEY and CDR2 is SVGAGI. The CDR3 covers 16 residues. This CDR3 is CASSYDGGLSTDTQYF. The CDR3 DNA reads as TGTGCCAGCAGTTACGACGGGGGACTTAGCACAGATACGCAGTATTTT.

The chain employs TRBV11-3 and TRBJ2-7, with TRBD1 identical over 8 bases. Germline trimming cut 4 bases from V and 3 bases from J; bases unmatched to any gene: 11. This CDR3 has 16 residues. Germline lookup yields CDR1 SGHNT and CDR2 YENEEA. DNA for the CDR3: TGTGCCAGCAGCTCCCTGGCTGGACAGGGTTACTACGAGCAGTACTTC. As protein: CASSSLAGQGYYEQYF.

In nucleotides, the CDR3 is TGCGCCAGCAGCTCGGACTATCTCTCCTACAATGAGCAGTTCTTC. Amino acids: CASSSDYLSYNEQFF. This chain joins TRBV5-1 and TRBJ2-1; D perhaps matches TRBD2 (6 bases). CDR1 is SGHRS and CDR2 is YFSETQ in the germline V gene. V was pared by 3 bases and J by 0 bases, with 10 bases between. The CDR3 totals 15 residues.

The rearrangement uses TRBV5-1 and TRBJ2-1; D may correspond to TRBD1 or TRBD2 (5 bases each). The CDR3 is made up of 15 amino acids. Germline V lookup: CDR1 SGHRS, CDR2 YFSETQ. The V and J ends lost 4 bases and 9 bases respectively, with 20 bases between them. CDR3: CASSQAAGMRGEQFF. CDR3 nucleotide sequence: TGCGCCAGCAGCCAAGCGGCAGGGATGAGAGGTGAGCAGTTCTTC. The variable domain in full, with the rest retrieved from reference TRBV5-1 and TRBJ2-1, is KAGVTQTPRYLIKTRGQQVTLSCSPISGHRSVSWYQQTPGQGLQFLFEYFSETQRNKGNFPGRFSGRQFSNSRSEMNVSTLELGDSALYLCASSQAAGMRGEQFFGPGTRLTVL.

This chain links TRBV11-2 with TRBJ2-7; 9 nucleotides agree with TRBD2. CDR3 length equals 15 residues. Looked up from germline, CDR1 is SGHAT and CDR2 is FQNNGV. V lost 5 bases and J lost 6; bases outside the gene matches: 11. CDR3 in amino acids: CASSLLAGRGGEQYF. The CDR3 bases are TGTGCCAGCAGCCTTCTAGCGGGGCGAGGAGGCGAGCAGTACTTC.

This clone was recorded only once. V gene TRBV27 combines with J gene TRBJ2-1, with D hard to call. Trimming cost V 2 bases and J 9 bases, with 11 bases left between them. The germline CDR1 and CDR2 sequences are MNHEY and SMNVEV (reference sequence). The CDR3 has 13 residues. The CDR3 DNA reads TGTGCCAGCAGTTTAAAACCGGCTAGTGAGCAGTTCTTC. Translated: CASSLKPASEQFF.

The chain uses TRBV10-3 and TRBJ1-4; 12 bases map to TRBD1. CDR3 length: 17 residues. With V trimmed by 3 bases and J by 3 bases, 5 bases remained unmatched. CDR1 is ENHRY and CDR2 is SYGVKD in the germline V gene. The CDR3 reads CAISDPGQGAPNEKLFF. CDR3 nucleotides: TGTGCCATCAGTGACCCGGGACAGGGGGCGCCTAATGAAAAACTGTTTTTT.

The V call is TRBV7-2, the J call TRBJ2-1, with a tentative D call TRBD1 (5 bases). CDR3 length equals 13 residues. Germline CDR1 is SGHTA and CDR2 is FQGNSA. V shed 7 bases and J shed 7 bases, with 14 bases lying between them. CDR3 bases: TGTGCCAGCAATAGGGGAAACCCAAATGAGCAGTTCTTC. The encoded protein is CASNRGNPNEQFF.

The chain couples TRBV6-5 to TRBJ1-1; D remains ambiguous. Trimming pared 0 bases from V and 2 bases from J, leaving 7 bases between. The germline V gene has CDR1 MNHEY and CDR2 SVGAGI. The CDR3 runs 14 residues. The CDR3 DNA reads as TGTGCCAGCAGTTACTCTGGGAGAAACACTGAAGCTTTCTTT. Translated, it gives CASSYSGRNTEAFF.

The sample holds one count of this clone. The rearrangement links TRBV10-2 to TRBJ1-2, with TRBD1 matching over 8 bases. Germline V lookup: CDR1 WSHSY, CDR2 SAAADI. J was trimmed by 8 bases and V by 6 bases; bases with no gene match: 8. This CDR3 contains 13 residues. CDR3 loop: CASRDRVVRGYTF. As DNA, the CDR3 is TGCGCCAGCAGGGACAGGGTAGTAAGGGGCTACACCTTC.